The sequence of this T cell receptor beta chain was determined in a study of blood T cell repertoires in COVID-19. Study-level information: Sources were T cells, B-cell-depleted T cells, or PBMCs; the material itself was cDNA or gDNA.

Data came from immunoSEQ multiplex PCR; TCRdb stores just in-frame clones and leaves some out. The data show 200,000 to 250,000 clones, around 90% seen once. The V and J ends lost 5 bases and 1 base, in that order; junction bases with no gene match: 18. The CDR3 is 20 residues long. Germline V gives CDR1 MDHEN, CDR2 SYDVKM. The chain carries TRBV28 and TRBJ1-5, with TRBD1 matching over 9 bases. This clonotype originated in a man between 18 and 29 years old with active or convalescent COVID-19. The sequenced sample was peripheral blood. For the CDR3, the DNA is TGTGCCAGCAGTCCTGTATTCGACAGGGGGGTTGGAAAAAGCAATCAGCCCCAGCATTTT. Translated: CASSPVFDRGVGKSNQPQHF.